Below are 17 T cell receptor beta chains sequenced from a single sample in a study of T cell changes during pregnancy in multiple sclerosis. The data were produced by immunoSEQ multiplex PCR, yet TCRdb's version contains in-frame clones alone and is incomplete. The sample includes some 46,000 clones, 92% of them seen just once. The sample was peripheral blood. The receptors shown here come from a female donor with multiple sclerosis, enrolled in a pregnancy study.

V usage is TRBV13 and J usage is TRBJ2-1; 7 bases match TRBD1. J gave up 3 bases and V 1 base, and 3 bases lay outside the gene matches. Looked up from germline, CDR1 is PRHDT and CDR2 is FYEKMQ (reference sequence). This CDR3 has 15 amino acids. CDR3 coding DNA: TGTGCCAGCAGCTTAGTACAGGGGAACTACAATGAGCAGTTCTTC. This encodes CASSLVQGNYNEQFF. The full variable domain, its missing parts supplied by reference TRBV13 and TRBJ2-1, is AAGVIQSPRHLIKEKRETATLKCYPIPRHDTVYWYQQGPGQDPQFLISFYEKMQSDKGSIPDRFSAQQFSDYHSELNMSSLELGDSALYFCASSLVQGNYNEQFFGPGTRLTVL.

This clone showed up just once. The chain combines TRBV28 with TRBJ2-2; D not certain. The CDR3 spans 14 residues. V was trimmed by 6 bases and J by 0 bases, leaving 8 bases between them. The germline CDR1 and CDR2 sequences are MDHEN and SYDVKM. This chain's CDR3 is CASSGSANTGELFF. CDR3 bases: TGTGCCAGCAGCGGAAGCGCGAACACCGGGGAGCTGTTTTTT.

The chain employs TRBV6-5 and TRBJ2-7, with TRBD1 identical over 8 bases. The germline CDR1 and CDR2 sequences are MNHEY and SVGAGI. This CDR3 has 13 amino acids. After removal of 5 bases from V and 0 bases from J, the junction contained 0 bases not matched to a gene. The CDR3 sequence is CASSQGASYEQYF. DNA for the CDR3: TGTGCCAGCAGTCAGGGGGCCTCCTACGAGCAGTACTTC.

The V call is TRBV19, the J call TRBJ2-3, with 7 bases lining up with TRBD1. V gave up 2 bases and J gave up 0 bases; unmatched junction bases: 5. The CDR3 sequence is 16 residues long. Germline V gene sequence: CDR1 LNHDA, CDR2 SQIVND (reference sequence). The CDR3, as DNA: TGTGCCAGTAGTATACACAGGGGCCCTAGCACAGATACGCAGTATTTT. Encoded protein: CASSIHRGPSTDTQYF.

This rearrangement joins TRBV27 to TRBJ1-1, with D tentatively TRBD1 (6 bases). The CDR3 runs to 14 residues. V gave up 3 bases and J gave up 5 bases, with 13 bases separating them. From germline, CDR1 is MNHEY and CDR2 SMNVEV (reference sequence). CDR3 coding DNA: TGTGCCAGCAGTTTTAACAGGGTACCAACTGAAGCTTTCTTT. Amino acid sequence: CASSFNRVPTEAFF.

The V and J genes are TRBV5-6 and TRBJ2-5; weak D call: TRBD1 (5 bases). TRBJ2-7 matches the DNA end more closely, so the J call is doubtful. This CDR3 is 14 amino acids long. In germline, CDR1 is SGHDT, CDR2 YYEEEE. In DNA form, the CDR3 reads TGTGCCAGCAGCTTCGACCAGGGTCTCTACGAGCAGTACTTC. As protein: CASSFDQGLYEQYF.

The chain uses TRBV7-3 and TRBJ2-3, with TRBD2 identical over 8 bases. Germline-derived CDR1 and CDR2 are SGHTA and FQGTGA. This CDR3 region has 15 residues. With 5 bases clipped from V and 4 bases from J, the junction kept 8 bases outside the gene matches. CDR3 residues: CASSPSSGIADTQYF. Written as DNA, the CDR3 is TGTGCCAGCAGCCCAAGTAGCGGGATAGCAGATACGCAGTATTTT.

Note on this clone: Other DNA sequences in the same sample also yield this CDR3. The chain uses TRBV18 and TRBJ2-2; D ambiguous. The V gene lost 8 bases and the J gene lost 2 bases, with 15 bases spanning the gap. The V gene's germline CDR1 is KGHSH and CDR2 LQKENI. CDR3 length: 15 amino acids. The CDR3 nucleotides are TGTGCCAGCCGAACCGCGACGGTCAACACCGGGGAGCTGTTTTTT. It codes for CASRTATVNTGELFF.

The chain combines TRBV29-1 with TRBJ2-3; TRBD2 matches at 12 bases. CDR1 and CDR2 (germline): SQVTM, ANQGSEA. J lost 0 bases, V lost 6 bases, and 4 bases had no gene match. This CDR3 region has 15 residues. The CDR3 coding sequence is TGCAGCGTCACACTAGCGGGAGGTAGCACAGATACGCAGTATTTT. Translated: CSVTLAGGSTDTQYF.

The rearrangement links TRBV2 to TRBJ2-2, with 7 bases identical to TRBD2. Germline values: CDR1 SNHLY, CDR2 FYNNEI. The CDR3 covers 14 residues. After removal of 7 bases from V and 0 bases from J, the junction contained 2 bases not matched to a gene. The CDR3, as DNA: TGTGCCAGCAAGGCGGGGGCGAACACCGGGGAGCTGTTTTTT. Its translation is CASKAGANTGELFF.

The chain combines TRBV2 with TRBJ2-7; 13 bases align to TRBD2. This CDR3 is built from 15 residues. The V and J ends lost 2 bases and 4 bases, in that order; junction bases with no gene match: 2. Germline CDR1 and CDR2: SNHLY and FYNNEI. CDR3: CASSERLAGGYEQYF. As DNA, the CDR3 is TGTGCCAGCAGTGAAAGACTAGCGGGAGGATACGAGCAGTACTTC.

The V call is TRBV4-3, the J call TRBJ2-5; 8 bases match TRBD2. Germline CDR1 reads LGHNA; CDR2 reads YSLEER. The CDR3 totals 16 residues. V lost 1 base, J lost 0 bases, and 4 bases stayed unmatched. In nucleotides, the CDR3 is TGCGCCAGCAGCCAAGGGTCCGGGAGGGACCAAGAGACCCAGTACTTC. This translates into CASSQGSGRDQETQYF.

As regards this clone: A junction boundary mismatches the germline segment, possibly from a read error. This chain connects TRBV5-1 to TRBJ2-1; D remains ambiguous. The V gene's germline CDR1 is SGHRS and CDR2 YFSETQ. This CDR3 contains 14 residues. DNA for the CDR3: TGCGCCAGCAGTTTGGAAGGGATTAACCATGAGCAGTTCTTC. Residues: CASSLEGINHEQFF.

The chain carries TRBV28 and TRBJ1-1, with 10 bases lining up with TRBD1. V shed 4 bases, J shed 11 bases, and the junction held 10 bases outside the gene matches. The CDR3 is 14 residues long. Germline CDR1 reads MDHEN; CDR2 reads SYDVKM. CDR3 in amino acids: CASSSTGGALAAFF. The CDR3 coding sequence is TGTGCCAGCAGTTCGACAGGGGGCGCGTTGGCGGCTTTCTTT.

This clone was counted a single time. The J gene is TRBJ2-7, the V gene TRBV20-1; TRBD1 is a possible D gene (6 bases). The CDR3 covers 11 residues. Germline V gene sequence: CDR1 DFQATT, CDR2 SNEGSKA (reference sequence). V was pared by 5 bases and J by 7 bases, with 12 bases between. CDR3 loop: CSAFKGVEQYF. The DNA of the CDR3 is TGCAGTGCTTTCAAGGGGGTAGAGCAGTACTTC.

The gene calls are TRBV18 and TRBJ2-7; 8 bases fit TRBD2. This CDR3 spans 15 amino acids. CDR1 and CDR2 from the germline V gene are KGHSH and LQKENI. The ends lost 3 bases at V and 3 bases at J; junction bases unmatched: 7. CDR3 coding DNA: TGTGCCAGCTCACCTAGCGGGATGGTGGTCTACGAGCAGTACTTC. Residues: CASSPSGMVVYEQYF. Full variable domain (remainder filled in from reference TRBV18 and TRBJ2-7): NAGVMQNPRHLVRRRGQEARLRCSPMKGHSHVYWYRQLPEEGLKFMVYLQKENIIDESGMPKERFSAEFPKEGPSILRIQQVVRGDSAAYFCASSPSGMVVYEQYFGPGTRLTVT.

This rearrangement joins TRBV5-4 to TRBJ2-7; weak D call: TRBD2 (5 bases). Trimming took off 4 bases at V and 3 bases at J, with 14 bases between the two ends. The CDR3 spans 14 residues. Germline lookup yields CDR1 SGHNT and CDR2 YYREEE (reference sequence). CDR3 sequence reads: CASSGHKGDYEQYF. In DNA, the CDR3 is TGTGCCAGCAGCGGTCATAAGGGAGACTACGAGCAGTACTTC.